This TCR beta chain is from a study of pediatric ulcerative colitis. Study conclusions and caveats: Rectal pinch biopsies may include blood-derived T cells. Clonal expansions reduced rectal repertoire diversity in acute severe colitis.

With respect to this clone: Its antigen remains unknown.

The rectum was sampled with one to two pinch biopsies at colonoscopy. Assay used: immunoSEQ multiplex PCR; TCRdb lists only in-frame clones, some missing. The sample has tens of thousands of clones; 55% to 85% are singletons. The sequencing input was gut tissue. This TCR came from a boy between 10 and 17 years old with moderate ulcerative colitis.

CDR3 sequence reads: CASSRNNDRNPSYGYTF. CDR3 DNA sequence: TGTGCCAGCAGCCGCAATAATGACAGAAATCCCTCCTATGGCTACACCTTC. The chain carries TRBV7-2 and TRBJ1-2; tentatively, D is TRBD1 (5 bases). V dropped 5 bases and J dropped 4 bases, with 23 bases sitting between them. The CDR3 contains 17 residues. Germline loops: CDR1 SGHTA, CDR2 FQGNSA.